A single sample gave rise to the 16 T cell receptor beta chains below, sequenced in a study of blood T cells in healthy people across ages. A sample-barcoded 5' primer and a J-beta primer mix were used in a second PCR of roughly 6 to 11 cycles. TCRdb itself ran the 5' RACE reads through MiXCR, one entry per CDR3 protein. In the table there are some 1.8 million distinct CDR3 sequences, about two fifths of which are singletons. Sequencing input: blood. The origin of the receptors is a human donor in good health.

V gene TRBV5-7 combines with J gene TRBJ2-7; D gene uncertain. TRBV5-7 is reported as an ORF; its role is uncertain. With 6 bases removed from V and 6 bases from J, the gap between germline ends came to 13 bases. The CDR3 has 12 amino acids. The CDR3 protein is CASTIYYGEQYF. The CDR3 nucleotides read TGTGCCAGCACCATATACTACGGCGAGCAGTACTTC.

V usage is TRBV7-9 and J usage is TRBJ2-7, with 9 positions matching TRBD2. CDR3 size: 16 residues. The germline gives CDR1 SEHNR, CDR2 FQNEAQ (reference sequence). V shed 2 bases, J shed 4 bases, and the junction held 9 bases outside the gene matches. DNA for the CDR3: TGTGCCAGCAGCTTATCCCTGGGACTAGCAAGGTACGAGCAGTACTTC. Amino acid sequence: CASSLSLGLARYEQYF.

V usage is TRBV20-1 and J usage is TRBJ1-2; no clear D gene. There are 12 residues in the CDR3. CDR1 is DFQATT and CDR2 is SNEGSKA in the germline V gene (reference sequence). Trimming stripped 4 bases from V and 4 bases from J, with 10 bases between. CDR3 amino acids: CSATLRSYGYTF. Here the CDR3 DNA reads TGCAGTGCTACACTACGGTCCTATGGCTACACCTTC.

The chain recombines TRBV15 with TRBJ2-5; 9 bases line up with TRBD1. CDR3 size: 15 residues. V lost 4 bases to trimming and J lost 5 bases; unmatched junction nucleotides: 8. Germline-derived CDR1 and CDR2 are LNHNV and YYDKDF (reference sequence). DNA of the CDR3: TGTGCCACCAGCAAGGAAACAGGGGGCCGGGAGACCCAGTACTTC. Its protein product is CATSKETGGRETQYF.

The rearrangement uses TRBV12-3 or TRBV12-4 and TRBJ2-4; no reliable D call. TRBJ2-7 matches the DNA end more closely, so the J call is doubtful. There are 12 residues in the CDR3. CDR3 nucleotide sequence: TGTGCCAGCACCAACAGTGGCGGCGAGCAGTACTTC. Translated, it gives CASTNSGGEQYF.

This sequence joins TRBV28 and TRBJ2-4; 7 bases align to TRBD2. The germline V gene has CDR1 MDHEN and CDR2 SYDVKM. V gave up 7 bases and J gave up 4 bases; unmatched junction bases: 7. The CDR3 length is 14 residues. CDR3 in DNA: TGTGCCAGCAAGGATGGGGGGGATAAAAACATTCAGTACTTC. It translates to CASKDGGDKNIQYF.

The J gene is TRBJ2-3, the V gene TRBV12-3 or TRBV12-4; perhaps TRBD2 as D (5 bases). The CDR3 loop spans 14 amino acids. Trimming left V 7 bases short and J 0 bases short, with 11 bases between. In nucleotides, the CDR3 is TGTGCCAGCACCGCCGAGGGCAGCACAGATACGCAGTATTTT. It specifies CASTAEGSTDTQYF.

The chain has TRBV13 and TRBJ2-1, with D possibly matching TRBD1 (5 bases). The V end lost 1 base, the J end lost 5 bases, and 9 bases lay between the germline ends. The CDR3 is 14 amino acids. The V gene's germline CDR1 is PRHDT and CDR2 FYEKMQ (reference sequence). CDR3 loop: CASSLADSHNEQFF. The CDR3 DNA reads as TGTGCCAGCAGCTTAGCCGACAGCCACAATGAGCAGTTCTTC.

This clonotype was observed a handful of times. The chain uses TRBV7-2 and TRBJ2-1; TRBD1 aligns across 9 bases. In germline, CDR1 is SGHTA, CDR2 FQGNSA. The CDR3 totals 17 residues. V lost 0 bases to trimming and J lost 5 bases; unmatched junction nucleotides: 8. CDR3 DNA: TGTGCCAGCAGCTTAGCGTCTGTGGACAGGGGCAACAATGAGCAGTTCTTC. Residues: CASSLASVDRGNNEQFF.

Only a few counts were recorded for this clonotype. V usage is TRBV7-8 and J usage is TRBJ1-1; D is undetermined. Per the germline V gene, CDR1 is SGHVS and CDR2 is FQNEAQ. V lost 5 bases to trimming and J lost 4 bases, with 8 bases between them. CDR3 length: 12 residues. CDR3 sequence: CASSRMGTEAFF. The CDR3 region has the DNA TGTGCCAGCAGCCGCATGGGCACTGAAGCTTTCTTT.

The CDR3 DNA reads as TGTGCCAGCAGCTACGGGGCTCTCAATCAGCCCCAGCATTTT. Amino acids: CASSYGALNQPQHF. The chain recombines TRBV7-2 with TRBJ1-5, with D possibly matching TRBD1 (5 bases). Trimming cost V 4 bases and J 3 bases, with 10 bases left between them. The CDR3 runs to 14 residues. The V gene's germline CDR1 is SGHTA and CDR2 FQGNSA.

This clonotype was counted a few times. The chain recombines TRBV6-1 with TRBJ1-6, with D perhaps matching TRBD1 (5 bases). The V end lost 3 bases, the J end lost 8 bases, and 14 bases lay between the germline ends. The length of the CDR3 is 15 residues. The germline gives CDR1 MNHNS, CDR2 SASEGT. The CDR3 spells CASSETGGVHSPLHF. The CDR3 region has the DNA TGTGCCAGCAGTGAGACGGGGGGGGTCCATTCACCCCTCCACTTT.

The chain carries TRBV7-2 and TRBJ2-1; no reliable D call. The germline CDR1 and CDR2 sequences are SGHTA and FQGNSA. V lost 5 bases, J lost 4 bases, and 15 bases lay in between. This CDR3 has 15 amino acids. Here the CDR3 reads CASSILLGRYNEQFF. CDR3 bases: TGTGCCAGCAGCATTCTCTTAGGCCGATACAATGAGCAGTTCTTC.

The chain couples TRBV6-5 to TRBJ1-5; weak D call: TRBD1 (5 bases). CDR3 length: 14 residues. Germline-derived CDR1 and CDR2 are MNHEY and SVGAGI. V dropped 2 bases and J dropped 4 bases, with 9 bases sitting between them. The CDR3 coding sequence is TGTGCCAGCAGTTACAGGGAGGGGAATCAGCCCCAGCATTTT. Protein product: CASSYREGNQPQHF.

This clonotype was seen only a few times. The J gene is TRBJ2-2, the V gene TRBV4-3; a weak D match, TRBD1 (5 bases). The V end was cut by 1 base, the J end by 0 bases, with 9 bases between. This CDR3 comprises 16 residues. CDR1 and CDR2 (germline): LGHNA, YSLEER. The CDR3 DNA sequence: TGCGCCAGCAGCCAAGGGACAAACTCGAACACCGGGGAGCTGTTTTTT. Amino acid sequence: CASSQGTNSNTGELFF.

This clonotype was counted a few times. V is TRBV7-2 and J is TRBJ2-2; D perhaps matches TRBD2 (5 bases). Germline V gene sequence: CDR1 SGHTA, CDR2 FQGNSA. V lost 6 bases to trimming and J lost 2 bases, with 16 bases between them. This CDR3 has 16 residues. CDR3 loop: CASSYLGLSNTGELFF. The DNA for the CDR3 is TGTGCCAGCAGTTACCTTGGACTTTCCAACACCGGGGAGCTGTTTTTT.